This section outlines one T cell receptor (beta chain) sequence together with its context. The CDR3 has 15 residues. Germline V gene lookup returns CDR1 KGHSH and CDR2 LQKENI. Between the trimmed V and J ends, which lost 3 bases and 2 bases, there was a span of 13 bases. This entry is derived from a study of blood T cell repertoires in COVID-19. Study background: Samples taken during acute and convalescent COVID-19 were collected in the United States, Italy and Spain. Nucleic acid was either cDNA or gDNA, and it came from T cells, B-cell-depleted T cells, or PBMCs.

Seattle patients were enrolled during active infection and followed longitudinally. Per the authors' pipeline: The assay estimated nucleated cells by amplifying reference gene primers. Assay: immunoSEQ multiplex PCR; the TCRdb copy retains only in-frame clones and omits some. From that table come the V and J calls and clone size; the DNA was used to work out D and trimming. The sample shows about 390,000 clones, around 87% of them seen only once. The V and J genes are TRBV18 and TRBJ1-1; D not resolved. The sample taken for sequencing was peripheral blood. The sequence came from a woman aged 60 to 75 with COVID-19, enrolled during active disease. The CDR3 spells CASSPYGLENTEAFF. CDR3 nucleotides: TGTGCCAGCTCACCGTACGGTCTCGAAAACACTGAAGCTTTCTTT.